The clone carrying this TCR beta chain was observed once. Its cognate antigen is unknown. The data originate from a study of T cells after yellow fever vaccination. This CDR3 has 14 amino acids. J was trimmed by 0 bases and V by 7 bases; bases with no gene match: 5. Germline V gene sequence: CDR1 SGDLS, CDR2 YYNGEE. Findings and limits, study-wide: A large majority of primary-vaccination clones showed up again after the booster (under 98% CD4, around 90% CD8).

One entry per CDR3 protein results from TCRdb running MiXCR on the 5' RACE reads. Altogether some 170,000 distinct CDR3 sequences are present, roughly 9% being singletons, with the ten largest covering 35% to 40%. The receptor comes from a man between 18 and 29 years old who received the YFV17D yellow fever vaccine. The V call is TRBV9, the J call TRBJ2-3, with 7 bases matching TRBD1. The source material was CD8+ T cells sorted from PBMCs, sampled 45 days after the yellow fever booster vaccination. The CDR3 loop reads CASAGTASTDTQYF. The CDR3 DNA is TGTGCCAGCGCCGGGACAGCTAGCACAGATACGCAGTATTTT.